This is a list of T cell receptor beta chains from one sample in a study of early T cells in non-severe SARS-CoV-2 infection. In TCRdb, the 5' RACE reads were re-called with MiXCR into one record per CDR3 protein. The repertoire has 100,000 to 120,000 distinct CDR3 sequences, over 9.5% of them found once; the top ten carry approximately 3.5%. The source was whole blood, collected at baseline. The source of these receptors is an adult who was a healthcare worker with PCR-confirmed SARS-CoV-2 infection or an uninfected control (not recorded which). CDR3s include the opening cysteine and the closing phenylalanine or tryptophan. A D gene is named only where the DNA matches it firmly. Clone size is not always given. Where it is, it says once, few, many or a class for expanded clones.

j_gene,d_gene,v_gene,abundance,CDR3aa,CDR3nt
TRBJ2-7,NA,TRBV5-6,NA,CASSFTGTYLYEQYF,TGTGCCAGCAGCTTCACCGGGACCTACCTCTACGAGCAGTACTTC
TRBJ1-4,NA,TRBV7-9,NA,CAWDTATNEKLFF,TGTGCCTGGGACACAGCAACTAATGAAAAACTGTTTTTT
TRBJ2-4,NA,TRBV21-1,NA,CASIPPGTGAQNIQYF,TGTGCCAGCATTCCACCTGGAACAGGGGCCCAAAACATTCAGTACTTC
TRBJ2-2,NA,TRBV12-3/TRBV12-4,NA,CASSFGIMEAGELFF,TGTGCCAGCAGTTTTGGCATAATGGAGGCCGGGGAGCTGTTTTTT
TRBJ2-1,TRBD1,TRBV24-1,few,CATSDQGARDNEQFF,TGTGCCACCAGTGACCAGGGGGCCAGGGACAATGAGCAGTTCTTC
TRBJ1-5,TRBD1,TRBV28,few,CASSPVQGYSNQPQHF,TGTGCCAGCAGTCCAGTACAGGGGTACAGCAATCAGCCCCAGCATTTT
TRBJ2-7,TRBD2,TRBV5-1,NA,CASSFGLAGAIRSYEQYF,TGCGCCAGCAGCTTTGGGCTAGCGGGGGCCATCCGCAGCTACGAGCAGTACTTC
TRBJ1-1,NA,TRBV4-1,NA,CASSQVPGVLEAFF,TGCGCCAGCAGCCAAGTGCCAGGAGTCCTTGAAGCTTTCTTT
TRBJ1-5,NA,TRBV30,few,CAWSLSGNQPQHF,TGTGCCTGGAGCCTAAGTGGCAATCAGCCCCAGCATTTT
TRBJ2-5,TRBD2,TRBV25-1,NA,CASTPTGASGHQETQYF,TGTGCCAGCACCCCAACTGGGGCTAGCGGACACCAAGAGACCCAGTACTTC
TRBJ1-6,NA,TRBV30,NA,CAWTGVSYNSPLHF,TGTGCCTGGACCGGAGTCTCCTATAATTCACCCCTCCACTTT
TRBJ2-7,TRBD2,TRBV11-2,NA,CASSLEGTNRYEQYF,TGTGCCAGCAGCTTAGAGGGGACTAATCGATACGAGCAGTACTTC
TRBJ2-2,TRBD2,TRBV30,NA,CACTFSGAITGELFF,TGTGCCTGTACCTTTAGCGGGGCCATCACCGGGGAGCTGTTTTTT
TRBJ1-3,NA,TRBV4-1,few,CASSQDRGASSENTIYF,TGCGCCAGCAGCCAAGATCGGGGGGCGAGCTCTGAAAACACCATATACTTT
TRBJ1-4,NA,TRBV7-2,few,CASSLGGYGNEKLFF,TGTGCCAGCAGCTTAGGGGGGTACGGTAATGAAAAACTGTTTTTT
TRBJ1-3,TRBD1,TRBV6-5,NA,CASSYSTGVGNTIYF,TGTGCCAGCAGTTACTCTACAGGGGTTGGAAACACCATATATTTT
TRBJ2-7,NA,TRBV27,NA,CASSLGISYEQYF,TGTGCCAGCAGTTTAGGGATTTCCTACGAGCAGTACTTC
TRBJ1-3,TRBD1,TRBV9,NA,CASSADRGSGNTIYF,TGTGCCAGCAGCGCGGACAGGGGCTCTGGAAACACCATATATTTT
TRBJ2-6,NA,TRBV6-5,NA,CASSYSVSSSGANVLTF,TGTGCCAGCAGTTACTCTGTCTCCAGCTCTGGGGCCAACGTCCTGACTTTC
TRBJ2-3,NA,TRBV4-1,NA,CASSSLGAPAGADTQYF,TGCGCCAGCAGTTCTCTGGGGGCCCCGGCGGGAGCAGATACGCAGTATTTT
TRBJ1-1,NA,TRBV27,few,CASSLLGREAFF,TGTGCCAGCAGTTTACTTGGACGGGAAGCTTTCTTT
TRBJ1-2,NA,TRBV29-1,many,CSVVPRAGIPDGYTF,TGCAGCGTTGTACCCAGGGCCGGGATACCGGATGGCTACACCTTC
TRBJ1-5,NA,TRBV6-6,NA,CARGDLGIEVNQPQHF,TGTGCCAGGGGGGACCTCGGGATAGAAGTCAATCAGCCCCAGCATTTT
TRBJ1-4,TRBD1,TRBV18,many,CASSSTTGANEKLFF,TGTGCCAGCTCATCCACGACAGGGGCCAATGAAAAACTGTTTTTT
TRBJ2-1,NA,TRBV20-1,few,CSASLADRGGDEQFF,TGCAGTGCTAGTTTAGCGGACCGAGGAGGCGATGAGCAGTTCTTC
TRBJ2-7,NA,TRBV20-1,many,CSAYGTQSYEQYF,TGCAGTGCTTACGGGACCCAGTCCTACGAGCAGTACTTC
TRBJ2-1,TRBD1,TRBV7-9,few,CAGGQPMGEQFF,TGTGCCGGGGGACAGCCCATGGGTGAGCAGTTCTTC
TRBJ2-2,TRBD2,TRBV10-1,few,CASSEREMRGVLIGPNTGELFF,TGCGCCAGCAGTGAGAGAGAAATGCGGGGGGTCCTAATAGGCCCCAACACCGGGGAGCTGTTTTTT
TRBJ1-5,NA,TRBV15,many,CATSRAGYSNQPQHF,TGTGCCACCAGCAGAGCGGGGTATAGCAATCAGCCCCAGCATTTT
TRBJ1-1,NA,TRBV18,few,CASSPLEMNTEAFF,TGTGCCAGCTCACCACTGGAAATGAACACTGAAGCTTTCTTT
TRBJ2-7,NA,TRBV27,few,CASSFGTGLLGEQYF,TGTGCCAGCAGTTTTGGGACTGGACTACTCGGGGAGCAGTACTTC
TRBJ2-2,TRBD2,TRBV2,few,CASSAGTSGGPGELFF,TGTGCCAGCAGTGCCGGGACTAGCGGGGGACCCGGGGAGCTGTTTTTT
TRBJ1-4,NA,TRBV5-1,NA,CASSLYGTTNEKLFF,TGCGCCAGCAGCTTATACGGGACAACTAATGAAAAACTGTTTTTT
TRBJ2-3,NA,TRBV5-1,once,CASSLARDTQYF,TGCGCCAGCAGCTTGGCCAGGGATACGCAGTATTTT
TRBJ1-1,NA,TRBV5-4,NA,CASSLDARDYEAFF,TGTGCCAGCAGCTTGGATGCCCGGGATTATGAAGCTTTCTTT
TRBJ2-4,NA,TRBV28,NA,CASRARVAKNIQYF,TGTGCCAGCAGAGCTCGGGTAGCCAAAAACATTCAGTACTTC
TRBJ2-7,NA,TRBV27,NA,CASSSTSPHEQYF,TGTGCCAGCAGTTCGACTAGTCCCCACGAGCAGTACTTC
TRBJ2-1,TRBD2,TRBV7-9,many,CASSLGLLAGTVLNQEQFF,TGTGCCAGCAGCTTAGGCTTACTAGCGGGGACAGTCCTCAATCAGGAGCAGTTCTTC
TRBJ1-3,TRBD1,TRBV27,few,CASSLFATGRNTIYF,TGTGCCAGCAGTTTATTCGCGACAGGGAGAAACACCATATATTTT
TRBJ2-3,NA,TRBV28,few,CASSEVGTPDTQYF,TGTGCCAGCTCCGAGGTCGGAACGCCAGATACGCAGTATTTT
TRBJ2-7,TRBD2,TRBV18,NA,CASSPPGLAGASYEQYF,TGTGCCAGCTCACCACCGGGACTAGCGGGGGCCTCCTACGAGCAGTACTTC
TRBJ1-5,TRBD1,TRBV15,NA,CATSRERTGVQPQHF,TGTGCCACCAGCAGAGAACGGACAGGCGTTCAGCCCCAGCATTTT
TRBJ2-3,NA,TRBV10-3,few,CATSDTDTQYF,TGTGCCACCTCAGACACAGATACGCAGTATTTT
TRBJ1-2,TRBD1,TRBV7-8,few,CASSPGTGTNGYTF,TGTGCCAGCAGCCCCGGGACAGGGACGAATGGCTACACCTTC
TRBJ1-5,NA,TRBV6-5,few,CASSYSIPSNQPQHF,TGTGCCAGCAGTTACTCGATCCCTAGCAATCAGCCCCAGCATTTT
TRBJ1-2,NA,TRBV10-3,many,CAISEGRGMKDTF,TGTGCCATCAGTGAGGGAAGGGGTATGAAGGACACCTTC
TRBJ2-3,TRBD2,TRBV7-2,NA,CASSLNVAGGPRDTQYF,TGTGCCAGCAGCTTAAATGTAGCGGGGGGCCCCAGGGATACGCAGTATTTT
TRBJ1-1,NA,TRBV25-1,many,CASKVTANTEAFF,TGTGCCAGCAAAGTAACAGCGAACACTGAAGCTTTCTTT
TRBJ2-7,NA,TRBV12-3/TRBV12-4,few,CASSRRGQAYEQYF,TGTGCCAGCAGCCGACGTGGACAAGCCTACGAGCAGTACTTC
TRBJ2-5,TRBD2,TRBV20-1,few,CSATGGAGETQYF,TGCAGTGCCACCGGGGGGGCCGGTGAGACCCAGTACTTC